This TCR beta chain was retrieved from a study of blood T cell repertoires in COVID-19. Germline assignment: CDR1 SGDLS and CDR2 YYNGEE. V gave up 3 bases and J gave up 4 bases; unmatched junction bases: 7. The length of the CDR3 is 15 residues. In the study's own analysis: Researchers report that nucleated cell counts were estimated from reference gene primer amplification. Clones were sequenced by immunoSEQ multiplex PCR, and TCRdb holds only the in-frame ones, with some missing. V, J and clone size derive from that table, while D and trimming were established from the DNA sequence. This table holds 150,000 to 200,000 clones, about 88% found once.

Material for sequencing was PBMCs or T cells enriched from blood (not recorded which). This sequence was found in a woman aged 18 to 35 who had recovered from COVID-19. The chain is built from TRBV9 and TRBJ2-1, with 7 bases identical to TRBD1. CDR3 residues: CASSEGAEPYNEQFF. The CDR3 DNA reads as TGTGCCAGCAGCGAGGGGGCGGAACCTTACAATGAGCAGTTCTTC.